The clone carrying this TCR beta chain was counted only a few times. Its antigen remains unknown. The data were taken from a study of T cells in Graves' hyperthyroidism and ophthalmopathy. Notes on the study in general: Appearing also in blood were most of the thyroid clonotypes expanded above 0.001. Ophthalmopathy was distinguished from stable hyperthyroidism by 13 V-J signatures.

The source material, RNA transcripts, was used to amplify TCR beta CDR3 regions. First-round RT-PCR of the TCR CDR3 relied on the HTBI primer set. One entry per CDR3 protein, called by TCRdb with MiXCR from the multiplex PCR reads. The repertoire holds under 400,000 distinct CDR3 sequences, with more than 15% as singletons. Germline CDR1 is DFQATT and CDR2 is SNEGSKA (reference sequence). V was clipped by 1 base and J by 4 bases; unmatched bases: 7. The CDR3 is 15 residues long. The receptor's source is a young woman with Graves' hyperthyroidism that later progressed to Graves' ophthalmopathy. The sample consisted of blood. The V call is TRBV20-1, the J call TRBJ1-5; TRBD1 matches at 7 bases. CDR3 in amino acids: CSARVGGGPNQPQHF. CDR3 coding DNA: TGCAGTGCTAGAGTCGGAGGGGGCCCGAATCAGCCCCAGCATTTT.